This T cell receptor (beta chain) was captured by sequencing in a study of T cells expressing NK-cell markers. Study outcomes and limitations: These clonotypes also led the CD3+CD56-NKG2C+ fraction in a few donors. Dominant NKG2C+ clonotype frequencies of about 1.0-8% of CD8+ T cells were measured in over five donors.

The CDR3 totals 13 residues. Making the TCR beta cDNA relied on 5'RACE template switching with UMIs. TCRdb reanalyzed the 5' RACE reads and collapses them to one entry per CDR3 protein, without DNA. The sample has over 120,000 distinct CDR3 sequences. Comments on this clonotype: Antigen unknown.

V and J are TRBV12-3 or TRBV12-4 and TRBJ2-1; the TCRdb D gene call, TRBD1, has no DNA to confirm it. This TCR came from a man between 18 and 35 years old in good health. The sequencing input was blood T cells: a sorted CD56 or NKG2C T cell subset, CD4+ or CD8+ T cells, or bulk PBMC T cells (not recorded which). The CDR3 sequence: CASTPTAGVGQFF.